This T cell receptor beta chain was retrieved from a study of T cell repertoires in cytomegalovirus infection. Study overall: CMV epitopes in the study were HLA-C-restricted (recently identified) and HLA-B-restricted (well studied).

TCRdb analysed the reads with MiXCR anew, one entry per CDR3 protein. The repertoire consists of 750,000 to 950,000 distinct CDR3 sequences, with roughly 28% occurring once and the leading ten covering roughly 14%. Overall study results and limits: HLA-C-restricted CMV clonotypes gave the most frequent clonotype in two of eight donors.

The V end was cut by 3 bases, the J end by 7 bases, with 18 bases between. CDR1 and CDR2 (germline): ENHRY, SYGVKD. The length of the CDR3 is 15 residues. On this clonotype itself: Its antigen is as yet unknown.

Sequenced here: cultured CD8+ T cells from PBMCs, sampled from culture after CMV antigen stimulation. The chain is built from TRBV10-3 and TRBJ1-2; unclear D gene. The sequence came from a human donor in good health (CMV status not recorded). Some clones in this sample may be carry-over from other donors' samples. The CDR3 loop reads CAISESAGPPSGYTF. The CDR3 coding sequence is TGTGCCATCAGTGAATCAGCAGGCCCTCCTTCTGGCTACACCTTC.